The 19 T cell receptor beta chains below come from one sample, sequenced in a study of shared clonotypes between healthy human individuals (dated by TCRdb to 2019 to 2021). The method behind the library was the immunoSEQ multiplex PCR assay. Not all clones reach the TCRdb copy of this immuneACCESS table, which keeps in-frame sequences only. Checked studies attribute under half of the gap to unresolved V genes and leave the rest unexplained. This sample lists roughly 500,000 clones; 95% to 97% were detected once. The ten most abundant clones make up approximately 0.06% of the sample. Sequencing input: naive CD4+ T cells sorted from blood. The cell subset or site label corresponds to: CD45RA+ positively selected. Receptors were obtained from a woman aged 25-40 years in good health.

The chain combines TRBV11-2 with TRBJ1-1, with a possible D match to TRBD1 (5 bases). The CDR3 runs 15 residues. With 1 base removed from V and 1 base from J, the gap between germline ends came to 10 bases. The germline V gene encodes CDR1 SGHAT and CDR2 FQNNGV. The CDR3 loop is CASSLGGTGNTEAFF. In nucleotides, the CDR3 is TGTGCCAGCAGCTTAGGCGGGACGGGGAACACTGAAGCTTTCTTT.

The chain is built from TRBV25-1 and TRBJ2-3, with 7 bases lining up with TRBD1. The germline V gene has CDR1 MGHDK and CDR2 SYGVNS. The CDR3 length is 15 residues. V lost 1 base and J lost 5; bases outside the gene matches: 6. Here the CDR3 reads CASSEFRPGGDTQYF. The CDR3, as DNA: TGTGCCAGCAGTGAATTTAGGCCAGGGGGAGATACGCAGTATTTT.

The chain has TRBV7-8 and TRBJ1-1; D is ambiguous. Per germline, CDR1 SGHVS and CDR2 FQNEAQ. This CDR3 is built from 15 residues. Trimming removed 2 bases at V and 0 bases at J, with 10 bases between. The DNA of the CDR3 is TGTGCCAGCAGCTTACGATCGGTCATGAACACTGAAGCTTTCTTT. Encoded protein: CASSLRSVMNTEAFF.

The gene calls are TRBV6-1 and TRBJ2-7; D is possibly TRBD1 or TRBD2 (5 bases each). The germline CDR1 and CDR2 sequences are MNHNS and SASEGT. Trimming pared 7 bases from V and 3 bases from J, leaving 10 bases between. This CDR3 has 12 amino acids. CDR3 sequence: CASTRDLYEQYF. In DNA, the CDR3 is TGTGCCAGCACCAGGGACCTCTACGAGCAGTACTTC.

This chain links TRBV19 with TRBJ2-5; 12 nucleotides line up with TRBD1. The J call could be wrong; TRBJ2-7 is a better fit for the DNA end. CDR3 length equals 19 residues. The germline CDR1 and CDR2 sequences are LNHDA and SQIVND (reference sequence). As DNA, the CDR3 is TGTGCCAGTCCACCCCGGGACAGGGGGCGCGGGGGGGAGGTCTACGAGCAGTACTTC. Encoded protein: CASPPRDRGRGGEVYEQYF.

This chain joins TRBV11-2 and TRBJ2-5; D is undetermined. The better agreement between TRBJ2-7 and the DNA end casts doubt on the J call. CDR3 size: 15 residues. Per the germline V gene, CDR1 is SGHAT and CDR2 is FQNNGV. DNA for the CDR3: TGTGCCAGCAGCTTAGGTACATGGGTGGGCTACGAGCAGTACTTC. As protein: CASSLGTWVGYEQYF.

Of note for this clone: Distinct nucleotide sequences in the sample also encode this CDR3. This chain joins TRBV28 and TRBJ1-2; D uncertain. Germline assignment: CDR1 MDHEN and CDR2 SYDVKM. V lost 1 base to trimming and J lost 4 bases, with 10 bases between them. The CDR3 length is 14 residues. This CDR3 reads CASSLSGRLYGYTF. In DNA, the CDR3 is TGTGCCAGCAGTTTATCGGGCAGGCTCTATGGCTACACCTTC.

The CDR3 region is CASRLNVRGQPQHF. The CDR3 region has the DNA TGTGCCAGCAGGTTGAATGTGCGGGGTCAGCCCCAGCATTTT. The V gene is TRBV6-1, the J gene TRBJ1-5; D gene unclear. Germline assignment: CDR1 MNHNS and CDR2 SASEGT. The CDR3 contains 14 residues. Trimming removed 6 bases at V and 6 bases at J, with 15 bases between.

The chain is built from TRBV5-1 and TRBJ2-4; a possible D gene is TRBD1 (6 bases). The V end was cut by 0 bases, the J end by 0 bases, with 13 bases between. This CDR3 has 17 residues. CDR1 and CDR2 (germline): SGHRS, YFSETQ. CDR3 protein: CASSLDTGNLAKNIQYF. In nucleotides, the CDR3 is TGCGCCAGCAGCTTGGATACAGGGAATCTAGCCAAAAACATTCAGTACTTC.

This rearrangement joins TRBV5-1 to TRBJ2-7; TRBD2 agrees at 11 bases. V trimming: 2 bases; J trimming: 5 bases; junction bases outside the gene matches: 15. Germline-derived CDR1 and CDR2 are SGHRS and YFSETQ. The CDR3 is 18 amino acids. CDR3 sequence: CASSFLLLGLAGGNEQYF. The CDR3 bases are TGCGCCAGCAGCTTCCTTTTACTTGGCCTAGCGGGAGGAAACGAGCAGTACTTC.

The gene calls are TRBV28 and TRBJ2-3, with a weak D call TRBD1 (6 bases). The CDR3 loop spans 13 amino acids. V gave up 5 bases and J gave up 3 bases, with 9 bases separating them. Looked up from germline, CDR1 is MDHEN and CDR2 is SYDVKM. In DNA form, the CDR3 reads TGTGCCAGCAGTAAACAGGGTACAGATACGCAGTATTTT. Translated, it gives CASSKQGTDTQYF.

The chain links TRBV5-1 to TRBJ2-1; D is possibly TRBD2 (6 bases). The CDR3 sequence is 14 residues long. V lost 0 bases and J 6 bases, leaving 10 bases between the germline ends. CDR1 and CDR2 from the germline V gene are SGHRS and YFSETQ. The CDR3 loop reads CASSLVSGGNEQFF. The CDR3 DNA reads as TGCGCCAGCAGCTTGGTATCCGGGGGCAATGAGCAGTTCTTC.

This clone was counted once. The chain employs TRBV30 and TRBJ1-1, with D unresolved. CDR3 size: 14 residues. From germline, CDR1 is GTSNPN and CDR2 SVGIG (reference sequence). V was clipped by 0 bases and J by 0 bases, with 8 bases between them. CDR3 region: CAWSVVKLNTEAFF. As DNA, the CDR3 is TGTGCCTGGAGTGTAGTCAAACTGAACACTGAAGCTTTCTTT.

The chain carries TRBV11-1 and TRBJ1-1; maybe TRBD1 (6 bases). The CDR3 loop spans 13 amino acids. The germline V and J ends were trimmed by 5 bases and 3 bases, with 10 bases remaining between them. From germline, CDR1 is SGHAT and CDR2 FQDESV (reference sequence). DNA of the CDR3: TGTGCCAGCAGCCGACAGGAGGACACTGAAGCTTTCTTT. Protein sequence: CASSRQEDTEAFF.

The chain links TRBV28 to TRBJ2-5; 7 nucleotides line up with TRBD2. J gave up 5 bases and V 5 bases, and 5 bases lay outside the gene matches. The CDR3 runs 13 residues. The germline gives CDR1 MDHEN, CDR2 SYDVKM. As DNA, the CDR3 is TGTGCCAGCAGTAAGCGGGGCGGGGAGACCCAGTACTTC. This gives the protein CASSKRGGETQYF.

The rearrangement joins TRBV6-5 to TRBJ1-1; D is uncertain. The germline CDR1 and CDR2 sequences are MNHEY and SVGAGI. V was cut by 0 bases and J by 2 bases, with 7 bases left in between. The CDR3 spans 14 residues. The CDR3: CASSYSKVNTEAFF. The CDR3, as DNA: TGTGCCAGCAGTTACTCGAAAGTAAACACTGAAGCTTTCTTT.

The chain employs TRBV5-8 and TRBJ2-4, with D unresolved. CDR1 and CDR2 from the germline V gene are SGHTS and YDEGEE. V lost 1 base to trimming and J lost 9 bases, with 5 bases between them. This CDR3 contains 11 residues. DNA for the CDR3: TGTGCCAGCAGCTTGTTGGGCATTCAGTACTTC. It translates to CASSLLGIQYF.

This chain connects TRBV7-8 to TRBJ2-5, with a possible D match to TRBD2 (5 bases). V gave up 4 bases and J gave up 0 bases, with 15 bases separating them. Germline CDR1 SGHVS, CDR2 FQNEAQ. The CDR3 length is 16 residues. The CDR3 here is CASSWRFLRDQETQYF. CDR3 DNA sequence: TGTGCCAGCAGCTGGAGGTTTTTGCGGGACCAAGAGACCCAGTACTTC.

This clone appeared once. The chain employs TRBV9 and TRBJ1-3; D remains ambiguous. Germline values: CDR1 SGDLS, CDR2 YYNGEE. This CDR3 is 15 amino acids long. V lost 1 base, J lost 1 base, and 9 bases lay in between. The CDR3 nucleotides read TGTGCCAGCAGCGTAAGGTACGAGTCTGGAAACACCATATATTTT. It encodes CASSVRYESGNTIYF.